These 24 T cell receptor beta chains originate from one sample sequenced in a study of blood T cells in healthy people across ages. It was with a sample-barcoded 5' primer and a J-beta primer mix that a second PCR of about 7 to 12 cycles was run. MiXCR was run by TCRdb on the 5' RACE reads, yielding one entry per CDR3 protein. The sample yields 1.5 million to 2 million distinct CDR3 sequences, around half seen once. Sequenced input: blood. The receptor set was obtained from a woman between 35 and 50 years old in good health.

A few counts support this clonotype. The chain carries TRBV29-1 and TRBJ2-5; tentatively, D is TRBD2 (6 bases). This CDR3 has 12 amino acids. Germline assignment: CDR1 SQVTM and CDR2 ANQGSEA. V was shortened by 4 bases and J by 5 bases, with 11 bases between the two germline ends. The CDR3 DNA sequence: TGCAGCGTTGGGAGGGGCACGGAGACCCAGTACTTC. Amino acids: CSVGRGTETQYF. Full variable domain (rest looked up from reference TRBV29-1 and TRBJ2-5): SAVISQKPSRDICQRGTSLTIQCQVDSQVTMMFWYRQQPGQSLTLIATANQGSEATYESGFVIDKFPISRPNLTFSTLTVSNMSPEDSSIYLCSVGRGTETQYFGPGTRLLVL.

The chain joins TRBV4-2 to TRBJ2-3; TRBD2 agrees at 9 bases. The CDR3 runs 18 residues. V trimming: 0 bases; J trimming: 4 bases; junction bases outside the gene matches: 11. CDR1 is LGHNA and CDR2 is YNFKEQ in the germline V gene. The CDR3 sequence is CASSQDPGKRGVADTQYF. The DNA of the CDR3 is TGTGCCAGCAGCCAAGACCCCGGGAAGCGGGGGGTAGCAGATACGCAGTATTTT.

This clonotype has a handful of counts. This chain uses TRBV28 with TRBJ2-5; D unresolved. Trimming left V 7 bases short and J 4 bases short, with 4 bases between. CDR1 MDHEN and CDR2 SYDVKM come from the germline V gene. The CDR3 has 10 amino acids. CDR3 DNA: TGTGCCAGCAAGAGAGAGACCCAGTACTTC. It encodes CASKRETQYF.

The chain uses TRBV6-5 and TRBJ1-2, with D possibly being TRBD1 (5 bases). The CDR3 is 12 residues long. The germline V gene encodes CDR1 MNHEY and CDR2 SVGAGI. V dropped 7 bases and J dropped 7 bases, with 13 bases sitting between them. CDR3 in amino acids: CASTAGSSGYTF. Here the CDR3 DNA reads TGTGCCAGCACGGCAGGGTCCAGTGGCTACACCTTC.

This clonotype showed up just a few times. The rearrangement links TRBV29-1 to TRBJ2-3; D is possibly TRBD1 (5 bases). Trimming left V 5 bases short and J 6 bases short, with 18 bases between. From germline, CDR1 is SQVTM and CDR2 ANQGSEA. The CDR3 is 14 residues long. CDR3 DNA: TGCAGCGTTCCCAAAGCCAGGGTGTCCGATACGCAGTATTTT. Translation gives CSVPKARVSDTQYF.

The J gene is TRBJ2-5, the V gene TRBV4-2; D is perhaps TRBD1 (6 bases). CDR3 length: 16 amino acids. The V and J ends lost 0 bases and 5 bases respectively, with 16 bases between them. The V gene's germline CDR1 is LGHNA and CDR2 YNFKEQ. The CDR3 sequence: CASSQDPRGKEETQYF. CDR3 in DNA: TGTGCCAGCAGCCAAGATCCGAGGGGGAAAGAGGAGACCCAGTACTTC.

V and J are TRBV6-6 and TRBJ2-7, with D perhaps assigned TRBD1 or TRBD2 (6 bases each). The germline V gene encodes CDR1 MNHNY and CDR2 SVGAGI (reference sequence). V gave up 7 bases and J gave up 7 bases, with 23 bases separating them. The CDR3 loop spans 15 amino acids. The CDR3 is CASTGRGLSYNEQYF. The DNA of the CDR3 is TGTGCCAGCACTGGACGGGGGCTTTCCTACAATGAGCAGTACTTC.

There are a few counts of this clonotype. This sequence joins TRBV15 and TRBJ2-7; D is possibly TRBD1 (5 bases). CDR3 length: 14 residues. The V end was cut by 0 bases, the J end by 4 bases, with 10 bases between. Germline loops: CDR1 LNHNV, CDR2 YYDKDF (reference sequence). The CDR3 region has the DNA TGTGCCACCAGCAGAGATGCAGGGCGTTACGAGCAGTACTTC. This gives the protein CATSRDAGRYEQYF.

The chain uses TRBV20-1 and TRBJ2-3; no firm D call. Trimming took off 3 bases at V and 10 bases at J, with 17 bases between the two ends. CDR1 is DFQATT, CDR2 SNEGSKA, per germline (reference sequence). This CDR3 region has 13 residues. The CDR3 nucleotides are TGCAGTGCTAGGGCGATGATAGAACTTGCGCAGTATTTT. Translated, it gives CSARAMIELAQYF.

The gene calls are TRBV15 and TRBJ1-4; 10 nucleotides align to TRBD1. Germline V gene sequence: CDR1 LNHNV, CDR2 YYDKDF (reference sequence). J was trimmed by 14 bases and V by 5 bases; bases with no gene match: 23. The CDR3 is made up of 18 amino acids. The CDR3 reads CATSGTLGTGAQGGWLFF. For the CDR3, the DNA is TGTGCCACCAGCGGAACCCTCGGGACAGGGGCCCAAGGGGGATGGCTGTTTTTT.

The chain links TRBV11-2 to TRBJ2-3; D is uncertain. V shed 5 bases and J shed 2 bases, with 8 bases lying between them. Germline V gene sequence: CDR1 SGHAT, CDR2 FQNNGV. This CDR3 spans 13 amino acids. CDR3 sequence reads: CASSTYTTDTQYF. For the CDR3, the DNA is TGTGCCAGCAGCACCTATACCACAGATACGCAGTATTTT. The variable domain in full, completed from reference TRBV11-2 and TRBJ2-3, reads EAGVAQSPRYKIIEKRQSVAFWCNPISGHATLYWYQQILGQGPKLLIQFQNNGVVDDSQLPKDRFSAERLKGVDSTLKIQPAKLEDSAVYLCASSTYTTDTQYFGPGTRLTVL.

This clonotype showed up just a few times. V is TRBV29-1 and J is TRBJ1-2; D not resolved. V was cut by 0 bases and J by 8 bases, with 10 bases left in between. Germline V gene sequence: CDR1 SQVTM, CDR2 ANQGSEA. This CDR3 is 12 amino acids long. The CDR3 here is CSVEDKNGGYTF. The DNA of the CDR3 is TGCAGCGTTGAAGACAAAAATGGGGGCTACACCTTC.

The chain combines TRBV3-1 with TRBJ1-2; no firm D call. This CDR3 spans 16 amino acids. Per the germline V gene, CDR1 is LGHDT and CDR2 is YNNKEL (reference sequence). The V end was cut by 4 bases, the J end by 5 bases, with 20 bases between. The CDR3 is CASSPQDGFGRYGYTF. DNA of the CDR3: TGTGCCAGCAGCCCCCAAGACGGGTTCGGCAGGTATGGCTACACCTTC.

The CDR3 bases are TGTGCCACCAGTGATCGGACAGGGAACTACAATGAGCAGTTCTTC. It encodes CATSDRTGNYNEQFF. The chain uses TRBV24-1 and TRBJ2-1; the match to TRBD1 covers 8 bases. CDR1 is KGHDR, CDR2 SFDVKD, per germline. This CDR3 comprises 15 residues. V dropped 3 bases and J dropped 3; count of bases not matched to a gene: 3.

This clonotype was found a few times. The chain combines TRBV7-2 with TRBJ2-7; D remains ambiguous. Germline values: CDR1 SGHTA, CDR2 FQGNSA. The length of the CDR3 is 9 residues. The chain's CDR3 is CAVGYEQYF. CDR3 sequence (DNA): TGTGCTGTCGGTTACGAGCAGTACTTC.

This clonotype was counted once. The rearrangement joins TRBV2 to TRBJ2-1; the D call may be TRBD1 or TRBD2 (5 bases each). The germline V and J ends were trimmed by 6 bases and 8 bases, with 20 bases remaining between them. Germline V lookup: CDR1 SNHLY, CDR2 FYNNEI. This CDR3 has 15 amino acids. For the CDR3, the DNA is TGTGCCAGCAGAGCACATACCGGGACCGGCTATGAGCAGTTCTTC. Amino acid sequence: CASRAHTGTGYEQFF.

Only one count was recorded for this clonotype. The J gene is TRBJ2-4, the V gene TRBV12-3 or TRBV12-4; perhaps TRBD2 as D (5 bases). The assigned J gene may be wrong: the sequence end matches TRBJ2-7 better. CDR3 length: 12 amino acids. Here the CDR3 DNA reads TGTGCCAGCAGGTACGGAGGTTTCGAGCAGTACTTC. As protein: CASRYGGFEQYF.

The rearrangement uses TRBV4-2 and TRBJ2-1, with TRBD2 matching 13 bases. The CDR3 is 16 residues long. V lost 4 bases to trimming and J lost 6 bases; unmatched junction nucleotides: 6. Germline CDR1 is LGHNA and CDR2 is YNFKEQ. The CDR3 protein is CASSRQLAGGFNEQFF. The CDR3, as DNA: TGTGCCAGCAGCCGCCAACTAGCGGGGGGGTTCAATGAGCAGTTCTTC.

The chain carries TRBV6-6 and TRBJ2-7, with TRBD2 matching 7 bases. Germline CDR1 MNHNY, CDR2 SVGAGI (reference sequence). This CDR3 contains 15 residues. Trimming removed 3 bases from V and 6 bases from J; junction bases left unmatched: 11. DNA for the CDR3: TGTGCCAGCAGTTATGGAACAGCCTCGGGGGGCGAGCAGTACTTC. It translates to CASSYGTASGGEQYF.

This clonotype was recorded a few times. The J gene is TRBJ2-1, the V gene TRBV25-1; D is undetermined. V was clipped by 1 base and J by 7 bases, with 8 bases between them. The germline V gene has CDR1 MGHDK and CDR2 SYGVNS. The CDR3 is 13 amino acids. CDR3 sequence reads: CASSEWAANEQFF. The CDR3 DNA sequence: TGTGCCAGCAGTGAATGGGCGGCAAATGAGCAGTTCTTC.

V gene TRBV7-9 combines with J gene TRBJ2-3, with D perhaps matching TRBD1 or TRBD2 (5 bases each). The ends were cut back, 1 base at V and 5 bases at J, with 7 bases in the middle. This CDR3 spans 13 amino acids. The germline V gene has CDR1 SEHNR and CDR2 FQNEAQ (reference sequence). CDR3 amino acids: CASSLGDQDTQYF. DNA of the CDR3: TGTGCCAGCAGCTTAGGGGACCAAGATACGCAGTATTTT.

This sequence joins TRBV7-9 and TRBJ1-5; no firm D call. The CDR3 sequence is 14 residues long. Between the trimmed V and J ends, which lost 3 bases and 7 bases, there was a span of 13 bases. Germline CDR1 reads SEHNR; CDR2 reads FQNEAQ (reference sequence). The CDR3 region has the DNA TGTGCCAGCAGCTTTGAATTCACGGGGCAGCCCCAGCATTTT. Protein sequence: CASSFEFTGQPQHF.

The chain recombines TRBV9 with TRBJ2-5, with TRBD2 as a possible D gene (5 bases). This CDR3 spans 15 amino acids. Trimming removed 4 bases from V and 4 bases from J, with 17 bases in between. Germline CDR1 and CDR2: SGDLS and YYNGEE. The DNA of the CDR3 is TGTGCCAGCAGCCCGCATGGCTCCGGGGTAGAGACCCAGTACTTC. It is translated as CASSPHGSGVETQYF.

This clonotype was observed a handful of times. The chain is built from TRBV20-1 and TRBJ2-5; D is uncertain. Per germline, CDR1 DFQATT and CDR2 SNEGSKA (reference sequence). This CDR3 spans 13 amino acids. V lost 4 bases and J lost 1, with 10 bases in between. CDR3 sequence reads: CSATRLAQETQYF. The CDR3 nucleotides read TGCAGTGCTACGAGGTTGGCCCAAGAGACCCAGTACTTC.